This T cell receptor beta chain stems from a study of long-term antiretroviral therapy in people with HIV. An immunoSEQ assay, version v3.0, was performed at survey level. Here immunoSEQ multiplex PCR was the method, and the copy in TCRdb shows in-frame clones only, minus some. The sample lists about 29,000 clones; about 90% were seen once. Looked up from germline, CDR1 is SGHRS and CDR2 is YFSETQ. The V gene lost 4 bases and the J gene lost 5 bases, with 10 bases spanning the gap. This CDR3 comprises 13 residues. The clonotype comes from a man in his forties or fifties with HIV. The gene calls are TRBV5-1 and TRBJ1-5, with no clear D. Sequencing was performed on unsorted PBMCs, taken 3.2 years before starting antiretroviral therapy. CDR3 bases: TGCGCCAGCAGCGTATCGACGGATCAGCCCCAGCATTTT. Translated: CASSVSTDQPQHF.